The 21 T cell receptor beta chains listed next were all sequenced from one sample in a study of blood T cells in healthy people across ages. Primers used in a second PCR of about 6 to 11 cycles were a sample-barcoded 5' primer and a J-beta primer mix. TCRdb processed the 5' RACE reads anew with MiXCR; each CDR3 protein has one entry. This sample has 1.5 million to 2 million distinct CDR3 sequences, with about 30% found just once. The sequenced sample was blood. These receptors were collected from a woman aged 25 to 39 in good health.

V usage is TRBV12-3 or TRBV12-4 and J usage is TRBJ2-3; D not certain. The CDR3 consists of 13 residues. V lost 6 bases and J 4 bases, leaving 11 bases between the germline ends. CDR3 DNA sequence: TGTGCCAGCAGCAAAGCACGGCCAGATACGCAGTATTTT. Its translation: CASSKARPDTQYF.

This clonotype was seen a few times. The chain is built from TRBV9 and TRBJ1-2; D is uncertain. With 3 bases removed from V and 3 bases from J, the gap between germline ends came to 12 bases. Germline loops: CDR1 SGDLS, CDR2 YYNGEE. The CDR3 totals 14 residues. The CDR3 nucleotides read TGTGCCAGCAGCGCCGGACCCGCGGACTATGGCTACACCTTC. Its protein is CASSAGPADYGYTF.

This clonotype was recorded a few times. CDR3: CASSTNAGNTEAFF. The CDR3 region has the DNA TGTGCCAGCAGCACGAACGCAGGGAACACTGAAGCTTTCTTT. This rearrangement joins TRBV25-1 to TRBJ1-1; D is unclear. This CDR3 region has 14 residues. V was trimmed by 6 bases and J by 1 base, leaving 12 bases between them. Germline V CDR1 and CDR2: MGHDK, SYGVNS.

This clonotype was counted only a few times. The V and J genes are TRBV5-6 and TRBJ2-1, with unresolved D. The ends were cut back, 0 bases at V and 8 bases at J, with 12 bases in the middle. The CDR3 spans 14 residues. Germline V gives CDR1 SGHDT, CDR2 YYEEEE. In nucleotides, the CDR3 is TGTGCCAGCAGCTTGGCCACGACTCGCCATGAGCAGTTCTTC. This gives the protein CASSLATTRHEQFF.

V gene TRBV29-1 combines with J gene TRBJ2-7; D is unresolved. Germline V gives CDR1 SQVTM, CDR2 ANQGSEA. This CDR3 spans 12 amino acids. V was cut by 4 bases and J by 7 bases, with 14 bases left in between. The DNA of the CDR3 is TGCAGCGTTGGGACCACGGCGAATGAGCAGTACTTC. The encoded protein is CSVGTTANEQYF.

This clonotype was observed a few times. V usage is TRBV7-9 and J usage is TRBJ1-4; a weak D match, TRBD1 (6 bases). Germline CDR1 is SEHNR and CDR2 is FQNEAQ (reference sequence). The CDR3 spans 14 residues. The V end was cut by 3 bases, the J end by 6 bases, with 11 bases between. CDR3 nucleotide sequence: TGTGCCAGCAGCTTTGGGGGGCTGGATGAAAAACTGTTTTTT. This gives the protein CASSFGGLDEKLFF.

This clonotype was seen a handful of times. This chain joins TRBV29-1 and TRBJ2-4, with D perhaps being TRBD1 or TRBD2 (5 bases each). The CDR3 has 10 amino acids. The germline gives CDR1 SQVTM, CDR2 ANQGSEA. V was shortened by 7 bases and J by 13 bases, with 14 bases between the two germline ends. Here the CDR3 reads CSGGYNEQYF. CDR3 bases: TGCAGCGGGGGGTACAATGAGCAGTACTTC.

This clonotype was seen more than once but under ten times. The chain is built from TRBV20-1 and TRBJ2-5; D call uncertain. V lost 3 bases and J 4 bases, leaving 18 bases between the germline ends. The germline V gene has CDR1 DFQATT and CDR2 SNEGSKA (reference sequence). The CDR3 spans 15 residues. The CDR3 here is CSASPRLGPGETQYF. CDR3 DNA: TGCAGTGCTAGCCCTAGACTGGGCCCGGGAGAGACCCAGTACTTC.

This clonotype was seen a few times. V is TRBV12-3 or TRBV12-4 and J is TRBJ2-1, with TRBD2 matching 11 bases. The CDR3 totals 15 residues. V was clipped by 5 bases and J by 7 bases; unmatched bases: 7. CDR3 nucleotides: TGTGCCAGCAGTGCCGGGACTAGCGGCGAGAATGAGCAGTTCTTC. This codes for CASSAGTSGENEQFF.

The rearrangement links TRBV6-2 or TRBV6-3 to TRBJ2-2, with 7 bases fitting TRBD1. The V gene end was trimmed by 2 bases and the J gene end by 3 bases; junction bases not matched to a gene: 3. The CDR3 has 15 residues. CDR1 and CDR2 (germline): MNHEY, SVGEGT. The CDR3 bases are TGTGCCAGCAGTTACACAGGGGTGGACACCGGGGAGCTGTTTTTT. Encoded protein: CASSYTGVDTGELFF.

This clonotype was observed a handful of times. The chain employs TRBV3-1 and TRBJ2-5, with TRBD2 matching 10 bases. From germline, CDR1 is LGHDT and CDR2 YNNKEL (reference sequence). Germline trimming cut 1 base from V and 3 bases from J; bases unmatched to any gene: 11. The CDR3 loop spans 18 amino acids. In nucleotides, the CDR3 is TGTGCCAGCAGCCAAGTCGATCTAGCGGGAGAGGAAAAAGAGACCCAGTACTTC. It encodes CASSQVDLAGEEKETQYF.

The chain joins TRBV19 to TRBJ2-3; 9 nucleotides align to TRBD2. V was pared by 6 bases and J by 4 bases, with 8 bases of the junction left unmatched. Germline V lookup: CDR1 LNHDA, CDR2 SQIVND (reference sequence). This CDR3 has 15 residues. In nucleotides, the CDR3 is TGTGCCAGTAGGATTGAGCGGGGGGCCCCAGATACGCAGTATTTT. This sequence encodes CASRIERGAPDTQYF.

Many counts were recorded for this clonotype. The V call is TRBV10-3, the J call TRBJ2-1; D possibly corresponds to TRBD2 (7 bases). The CDR3 loop spans 13 amino acids. Germline assignment: CDR1 ENHRY and CDR2 SYGVKD. The V end was cut by 8 bases, the J end by 5 bases, with 13 bases between. In nucleotides, the CDR3 is TGTGCCATCGGAGGGGGAGGGGACAATGAGCAGTTCTTC. Translating gives CAIGGGGDNEQFF.

As for this clonotype: A much larger clonotype is one base distant, so this may be a read error. In this CDR3 the conserved last residue, phenylalanine or tryptophan, is missing, so a read error is likely. The chain uses TRBV9 and TRBJ2-5; no clear D gene. This CDR3 is built from 13 residues. The V gene lost 3 bases and the J gene lost 0 bases, with 6 bases spanning the gap. Germline V gives CDR1 SGDLS, CDR2 YYNGEE. CDR3 nucleotides: TGTGCCAGCAGCGGTCTGTACCAAGAGACCCAGTACTTA. Amino acid sequence: CASSGLYQETQYL.

This clonotype was observed many times. V and J are TRBV5-1 and TRBJ2-5, with D maybe TRBD2 (6 bases). This CDR3 has 15 amino acids. The V and J ends lost 4 bases and 3 bases respectively, with 16 bases between them. The germline V gene encodes CDR1 SGHRS and CDR2 YFSETQ. In DNA, the CDR3 is TGCGCCAGCAGCCCCGAGGGGCGGGGAGAAGAGACCCAGTACTTC. The encoded protein is CASSPEGRGEETQYF.

The chain links TRBV7-9 to TRBJ1-3, with 8 bases identical to TRBD1. Germline V CDR1 and CDR2: SEHNR, FQNEAQ (reference sequence). Unmatched junction bases numbered 6, after V lost 4 bases and J lost 4 bases. The CDR3 spans 15 residues. The CDR3 reads CASSSLTGAGNTIYF. The CDR3 DNA follows: TGTGCCAGCAGCTCTTTGACAGGGGCGGGAAACACCATATATTTT.

The chain links TRBV6-6 to TRBJ2-3; possible D gene TRBD2, 5 bases. The CDR3 spans 16 residues. Germline loops: CDR1 MNHNY, CDR2 SVGAGI (reference sequence). Trimming removed 5 bases at V and 4 bases at J, with 19 bases between. The CDR3 bases are TGTGCCAGCAGTCCACTCGCTGTAATCGGGGCAGATACGCAGTATTTT. It translates to CASSPLAVIGADTQYF.

This clonotype turned up a few times. The chain joins TRBV6-1 to TRBJ2-7, with D tentatively TRBD1 (5 bases). CDR1 is MNHNS and CDR2 is SASEGT in the germline V gene. This CDR3 contains 14 residues. V lost 6 bases to trimming and J lost 0 bases, with 12 bases between them. The DNA of the CDR3 is TGTGCCAGCAGAGGACAAGGAATCTCCTACGAGCAGTACTTC. It specifies CASRGQGISYEQYF.

The gene calls are TRBV6-1 and TRBJ2-1, with D possibly TRBD1 on 5 matching bases. V lost 4 bases and J lost 9, with 13 bases in between. This CDR3 is 13 amino acids long. From germline, CDR1 is MNHNS and CDR2 SASEGT. Here the CDR3 DNA reads TGTGCCAGCAGTGTGCAGGGTCGTGGTGAGCAGTTCTTC. Protein: CASSVQGRGEQFF.

This clonotype was observed a handful of times. This sequence joins TRBV25-1 and TRBJ2-5, with D unclear. From germline, CDR1 is MGHDK and CDR2 SYGVNS. Between the trimmed V and J ends, which lost 5 bases and 4 bases, there was a span of 11 bases. CDR3 length: 13 amino acids. CDR3 region: CASSIPGRETQYF. Written as DNA, the CDR3 is TGTGCCAGCAGTATACCGGGTCGAGAGACCCAGTACTTC.

This clonotype was detected a few times. The chain is built from TRBV7-2 and TRBJ2-5; TRBD2 agrees at 7 bases. V was clipped by 3 bases and J by 4 bases; unmatched bases: 5. CDR3 size: 14 residues. Per germline, CDR1 SGHTA and CDR2 FQGNSA. The CDR3 DNA follows: TGTGCCAGCAGCTTCGGGACTACACTAGAGACCCAGTACTTC. As protein: CASSFGTTLETQYF. Complete variable domain (other parts from reference TRBV7-2 and TRBJ2-5): GAGVSQSPSNKVTEKGKDVELRCDPISGHTALYWYRQSLGQGLEFLIYFQGNSAPDKSGLPSDRFSAERTGGSVSTLTIQRTQQEDSAVYLCASSFGTTLETQYFGPGTRLLVL.